This T cell receptor beta chain was profiled in a study of T cell responses to AZD1222 COVID-19 vaccine. The study's findings and limits: Vaccine-associated CD4 TCRs ranged over spike, dominating at 160-218 and 743-854. Unmutated variant regions are reportedly targeted by nearly half of spike-specific TCRs.

The CDR3 extends over 14 amino acids. Per the germline V gene, CDR1 is SGDLS and CDR2 is YYNGEE. V lost 3 bases and J lost 2; bases outside the gene matches: 5. The method was immunoSEQ multiplex PCR; TCRdb's version includes in-frame clones alone and lacks a portion of them. The sample yields about 45,000 clones, around nine tenths seen once. Details on this clone: Its antigen is as yet unknown.

The chain employs TRBV9 and TRBJ2-7; 7 nucleotides agree with TRBD1. Material: peripheral blood, obtained 28 days after the second AZD1222 dose. This TCR was recovered from an adult who received the AZD1222 COVID-19 vaccine. Written as DNA, the CDR3 is TGTGCCAGCAGCGCCGGACAGGAAACCTACGAGCAGTACTTC. Protein sequence: CASSAGQETYEQYF.